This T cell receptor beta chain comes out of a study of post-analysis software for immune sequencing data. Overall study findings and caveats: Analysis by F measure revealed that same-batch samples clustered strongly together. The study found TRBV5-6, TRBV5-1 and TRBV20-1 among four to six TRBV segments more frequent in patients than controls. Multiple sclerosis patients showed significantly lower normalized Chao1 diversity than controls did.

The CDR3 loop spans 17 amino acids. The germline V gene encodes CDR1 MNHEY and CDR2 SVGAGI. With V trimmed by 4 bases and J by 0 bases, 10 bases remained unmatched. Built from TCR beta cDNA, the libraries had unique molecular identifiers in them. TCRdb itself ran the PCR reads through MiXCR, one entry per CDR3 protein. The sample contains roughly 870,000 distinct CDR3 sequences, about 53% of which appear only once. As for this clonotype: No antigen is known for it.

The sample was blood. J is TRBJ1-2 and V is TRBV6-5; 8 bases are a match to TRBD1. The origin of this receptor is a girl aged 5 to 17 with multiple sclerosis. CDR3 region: CASSLRQGNLANYGYTF. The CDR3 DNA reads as TGTGCCAGCAGTTTGCGACAGGGGAACCTTGCTAACTATGGCTACACCTTC.